This T cell receptor (beta chain) was captured by sequencing in a study of T-cell reconstitution after alpha-beta-depleted transplantation in children. Study-wide results and limits: Reportedly, only several hundred clones from non-depleted graft cells drove alpha-beta T-cell counts at about two months. At one year after transplant, newly produced T cells mostly accounted for T-cell counts and diversity.

This clonotype was seen ten or more times. Its antigen is still unknown. The library targeted TCRbeta and was prepared with unique molecular identifiers. Each CDR3 protein is one row after TCRdb ran MiXCR on the PCR reads. The sample lists approximately 32,000 distinct CDR3 sequences, approximately 6.9% seen once, with about 27% in the top ten. This CDR3 region has 16 residues. This material consisted of peripheral blood, taken 60 days after TCRalphabeta/CD19-depleted stem cell transplant. The chain links TRBV21-1 to TRBJ2-7; TRBD2, the table's D call, lacks a check against the DNA. TRBV21-1 represents a pseudogene. This receptor was taken from a child younger than two who had a stem cell transplant for acute myeloid leukemia, so the T cells may come from the graft donor. This CDR3 reads CASSKVSGRAAYEQYF. The CDR3 DNA reads as TGTGCCAGCAGCAAAGTTAGCGGGAGGGCGGCTTACGAGCAGTACTTC.